The next 26 T cell receptor beta chains were all read from a single sample in a study of PD-L1 blockade in urothelial cancer. Stated time point: peripheral blood 6 weeks after treatment start. Generated by immunoSEQ multiplex PCR, the TCRdb table keeps only in-frame clones and is missing some. The table lists around 110,000 clones, 75% to 90% of them singletons. The source was PBMCs, collected around atezolizumab (anti-PD-L1) treatment. The receptors were sampled from a man in his 60s with urothelial cancer.

The rearrangement links TRBV4-1 to TRBJ2-2, with a tentative D call TRBD2 (6 bases). This CDR3 has 16 residues. V lost 3 bases, J lost 7 bases, and 18 bases lay in between. Germline V lookup: CDR1 MGHRA, CDR2 YSYEKL. The CDR3 sequence is CASSHKPGTLVGELFF. The CDR3 nucleotides read TGCGCCAGCAGCCACAAGCCCGGGACTTTGGTCGGGGAGCTGTTTTTT.

V usage is TRBV30 and J usage is TRBJ1-1, with D possibly matching TRBD1 (6 bases). The CDR3 loop spans 13 amino acids. The V end lost 2 bases, the J end lost 1 base, and 8 bases lay between the germline ends. In germline, CDR1 is GTSNPN, CDR2 SVGIG (reference sequence). The chain's CDR3 is CAWSTQGNTEAFF. The CDR3 bases are TGTGCCTGGAGTACACAGGGGAACACTGAAGCTTTCTTT.

The chain is built from TRBV5-1 and TRBJ1-4; TRBD1 matches at 7 bases. The CDR3 is 14 amino acids. Germline V gives CDR1 SGHRS, CDR2 YFSETQ. With V trimmed by 4 bases and J by 5 bases, 5 bases remained unmatched. The CDR3 region is CASSRTGVNEKLFF. CDR3 nucleotides: TGCGCCAGCAGCCGGACAGGAGTCAATGAAAAACTGTTTTTT.

The gene calls are TRBV4-2 and TRBJ2-5; 13 nucleotides agree with TRBD2. The J segment lost 4 bases and the V segment lost 4 bases, leaving 12 bases of the junction unmatched. The CDR3 contains 18 residues. The germline V gene has CDR1 LGHNA and CDR2 YNFKEQ. This CDR3 is CASSLTSGRELGRETQYF. CDR3 bases: TGTGCCAGCAGCCTCACTAGCGGGAGGGAGCTAGGGCGAGAGACCCAGTACTTC.

This clone was counted only a few times. This chain connects TRBV19 to TRBJ1-3, with unresolved D. The V end lost 5 bases, the J end lost 2 bases, and 16 bases lay between the germline ends. The CDR3 loop spans 16 amino acids. Germline V gives CDR1 LNHDA, CDR2 SQIVND (reference sequence). CDR3 loop: CASSLQAGFTGNTIYF. CDR3 sequence (DNA): TGTGCCAGTAGTCTTCAGGCTGGGTTCACTGGAAACACCATATATTTT.

The rearrangement joins TRBV19 to TRBJ1-1; D is uncertain. Trimming removed 5 bases at V and 4 bases at J, with 17 bases between. Germline V gene sequence: CDR1 LNHDA, CDR2 SQIVND (reference sequence). CDR3 size: 15 residues. This CDR3 is CASSLQRAGSTEAFF. For the CDR3, the DNA is TGTGCCAGTAGTCTTCAGAGGGCCGGAAGCACTGAAGCTTTCTTT.

This clone was seen once. The chain combines TRBV6-1 with TRBJ2-6; 7 bases are a match to TRBD2. V was pared by 6 bases and J by 0 bases, with 2 bases of the junction left unmatched. This CDR3 contains 15 residues. Germline V CDR1 and CDR2: MNHNS, SASEGT. The CDR3: CASRGLPSGANVLTF. Written as DNA, the CDR3 is TGTGCCAGCAGGGGACTACCCTCTGGGGCCAACGTCCTGACTTTC.

The chain recombines TRBV11-2 with TRBJ2-7; D might be TRBD2 (6 bases). The CDR3 is made up of 14 amino acids. V was cut by 5 bases and J by 6 bases, with 17 bases left in between. Germline V lookup: CDR1 SGHAT, CDR2 FQNNGV. In nucleotides, the CDR3 is TGTGCCAGCAGCCTAAGGGGTGCGGAGGGCGAGCAGTACTTC. Amino acids: CASSLRGAEGEQYF.

The V and J genes are TRBV9 and TRBJ2-1; the D gene is possibly TRBD2 (6 bases). The V end was cut by 0 bases, the J end by 7 bases, with 14 bases between. The germline CDR1 and CDR2 sequences are SGDLS and YYNGEE. The CDR3 contains 15 residues. In DNA form, the CDR3 reads TGTGCCAGCAGCGTAGGGGTTCGGAGCGGGAATGAGCAGTTCTTC. Amino acids: CASSVGVRSGNEQFF.

Sample share makes this clone medium-sized. The rearrangement joins TRBV5-1 to TRBJ1-2, with D possibly matching TRBD1 (6 bases). The V end was cut by 4 bases, the J end by 3 bases, with 13 bases between. Per germline, CDR1 SGHRS and CDR2 YFSETQ. The CDR3 has 14 amino acids. The CDR3 spells CASSLTGRYYGYTF. The CDR3 DNA reads as TGCGCCAGCAGCCTGACAGGTCGGTACTATGGCTACACCTTC.

V is TRBV28 and J is TRBJ2-5; D is perhaps TRBD2 (6 bases). Germline V gene lookup returns CDR1 MDHEN and CDR2 SYDVKM. CDR3 length: 14 residues. Trimming removed 7 bases from V and 5 bases from J, with 17 bases in between. The DNA for the CDR3 is TGTGCCAGCAAGAAAACCGGGAGCAGGGAGACCCAGTACTTC. Its protein product is CASKKTGSRETQYF.

This chain uses TRBV11-2 with TRBJ2-3; no firm D call. The CDR3 has 12 amino acids. Trimming took off 5 bases at V and 4 bases at J, with 7 bases between the two ends. Germline V lookup: CDR1 SGHAT, CDR2 FQNNGV. CDR3 protein: CASSRVADTQYF. CDR3 nucleotide sequence: TGTGCCAGCAGCCGGGTTGCAGATACGCAGTATTTT.

This chain joins TRBV7-8 and TRBJ2-7; unclear D gene. CDR3 length: 12 residues. V lost 0 bases and J 4 bases, leaving 4 bases between the germline ends. CDR1 and CDR2 from the germline V gene are SGHVS and FQNEAQ. The CDR3: CASSLARYEQYF. The CDR3 coding sequence is TGTGCCAGCAGCTTAGCGAGATACGAGCAGTACTTC.

The rearrangement uses TRBV18 and TRBJ2-7; TRBD2 might be the D (5 bases). V was cut by 4 bases and J by 0 bases, with 10 bases left in between. Germline lookup yields CDR1 KGHSH and CDR2 LQKENI. The CDR3 consists of 14 residues. The chain's CDR3 is CASSRDGDSYEQYF. The CDR3 nucleotides read TGTGCCAGCTCACGCGACGGGGACTCCTACGAGCAGTACTTC.

This chain joins TRBV19 and TRBJ2-1; 9 positions agree with TRBD1. CDR3 length equals 15 residues. V lost 9 bases to trimming and J lost 7 bases; unmatched junction nucleotides: 13. The germline gives CDR1 LNHDA, CDR2 SQIVND (reference sequence). The CDR3 DNA follows: TGTGCCAGCCTGGGTTTGGGACAGGGTCTAAATGAGCAGTTCTTC. Translated: CASLGLGQGLNEQFF.

Comments on this clone: A read error may account for a junction end that differs from germline. This rearrangement joins TRBV2 to TRBJ2-3; 8 positions agree with TRBD2. The CDR3 has 11 amino acids. In germline, CDR1 is SNHLY, CDR2 FYNNEI. The chain's CDR3 is CASSETTSEVF. The CDR3 DNA reads TGTGCCAGCAGTGAAACGACTAGCGAGGTTTTT.

This rearrangement joins TRBV7-9 to TRBJ1-5; TRBD1 aligns across 8 bases. After removal of 5 bases from V and 2 bases from J, the junction contained 5 bases not matched to a gene. The CDR3 has 15 amino acids. Germline CDR1 SEHNR, CDR2 FQNEAQ (reference sequence). CDR3 residues: CASSLGQVGNQPQHF. The CDR3 bases are TGTGCCAGCAGCCTGGGACAGGTGGGCAATCAGCCCCAGCATTTT.

The genes are TRBV5-1 and TRBJ2-3; 14 bases map to TRBD2. Germline V gene data show CDR1 as SGHRS and CDR2 as YFSETQ. V was pared by 1 base and J by 1 base, with 2 bases of the junction left unmatched. CDR3 size: 17 residues. The CDR3 protein is CASSLRGLAGGTDTQYF. The CDR3 nucleotides read TGCGCCAGCAGCTTGAGGGGACTAGCGGGAGGCACAGATACGCAGTATTTT.

The genes are TRBV11-2 and TRBJ2-2, with TRBD2 matching 7 bases. The CDR3 is made up of 16 amino acids. From germline, CDR1 is SGHAT and CDR2 FQNNGV. V shed 2 bases, J shed 1 base, and the junction held 4 bases outside the gene matches. DNA for the CDR3: TGTGCCAGCAGCTTAACTCGCGGGAGGAACACCGGGGAGCTGTTTTTT. Its protein is CASSLTRGRNTGELFF.

The chain is built from TRBV7-9 and TRBJ2-7; D not certain. Germline V gene data show CDR1 as SEHNR and CDR2 as FQNEAQ (reference sequence). Trimming cost V 4 bases and J 4 bases, with 8 bases left between them. The CDR3 has 12 amino acids. CDR3 coding DNA: TGTGCCAGCAGCTCCATCCAGTACGAGCAGTACTTC. Residues: CASSSIQYEQYF.

The chain has TRBV4-3 and TRBJ2-3; 9 bases map to TRBD2. CDR1 and CDR2 from the germline V gene are LGHNA and YSLEER. This CDR3 is 15 amino acids long. J gave up 6 bases and V 0 bases, and 4 bases lay outside the gene matches. DNA of the CDR3: TGCGCCAGCAGCCAAGATTTGCGGGGGGGCGATACGCAGTATTTT. Protein product: CASSQDLRGGDTQYF.

This rearrangement joins TRBV9 to TRBJ2-3; 8 bases are a match to TRBD2. V shed 6 bases, J shed 2 bases, and the junction held 8 bases outside the gene matches. CDR1 SGDLS and CDR2 YYNGEE come from the germline V gene. CDR3 size: 15 residues. CDR3 region: CASKRSSGLTDTQYF. The DNA of the CDR3 is TGTGCCAGCAAGCGGTCTAGCGGGCTCACAGATACGCAGTATTTT.

V usage is TRBV5-4 and J usage is TRBJ2-5; TRBD2 aligns across 8 bases. CDR1 and CDR2 from the germline V gene are SGHNT and YYREEE (reference sequence). The length of the CDR3 is 16 residues. V shed 1 base, J shed 5 bases, and the junction held 10 bases outside the gene matches. The CDR3: CASSLRKAGGTETQYF. The CDR3, as DNA: TGTGCCAGCAGCTTGAGAAAGGCGGGGGGCACGGAGACCCAGTACTTC.

The chain joins TRBV18 to TRBJ2-5; the match to TRBD2 covers 8 bases. The ends lost 5 bases at V and 4 bases at J; junction bases unmatched: 6. The CDR3 loop spans 14 amino acids. Germline V CDR1 and CDR2: KGHSH, LQKENI. Here the CDR3 reads CASSSDGGAETQYF. CDR3 DNA: TGTGCCAGCTCATCAGACGGGGGGGCAGAGACCCAGTACTTC.

The gene calls are TRBV5-4 and TRBJ2-5, with TRBD1 as a possible D gene (6 bases). V lost 5 bases and J lost 2, with 10 bases in between. The CDR3 consists of 13 residues. Germline V gene lookup returns CDR1 SGHNT and CDR2 YYREEE (reference sequence). The CDR3 DNA reads as TGTGCCAGCAGGGCAGGGGATCAAGAGACCCAGTACTTC. Amino acids: CASRAGDQETQYF.

This clone was seen just once. The gene calls are TRBV6-4 and TRBJ2-7; 11 nucleotides line up with TRBD2. This CDR3 spans 13 amino acids. Looked up from germline, CDR1 is MRHNA and CDR2 is SNTAGT. V dropped 9 bases and J dropped 6; count of bases not matched to a gene: 7. The CDR3: CAREALAGVEQYF. In nucleotides, the CDR3 is TGTGCCAGAGAAGCACTAGCGGGAGTCGAGCAGTACTTC.